This TCR beta chain appears in the sequencing data of a study of T cells of healthy individuals (dated by TCRdb to the late 2010s). This clonotype was seen many times. The target of this receptor is not known. No much larger clone exists at a distance of one base, and base qualities are not known. The library was obtained by 5' RACE. Instrument on record: Illumina MiSeq. The raw public data were reprocessed by TCRdb itself: fastp quality trimming at Q25, MiXCR clonotype calling, in-frame beta chains only. A single entry per CDR3 protein holds the most common genes and DNA from its merged rows. In this sample the table shows 95,000 to 100,000 distinct CDR3 sequences, around 17% of which occur a single time. Of the sample, about 6% is held by the ten largest clones. Between the V and J ends, shortened by 5 bases and 7 bases respectively, the junction contains 18 bases. The CDR3, cysteine through phenylalanine, is 15 amino acids long. Only the CDR3 DNA is retained, 45 bases long and in frame from the first base. In the germline V gene, CDR1 corresponds to SGHTA and CDR2 to FQGNSA.

The V and J segments used are TRBV7-2 and TRBJ2-1, with the D gene call left open. The sequence was obtained from a human donor in good health. The nucleotides are TGTGCCAGCAGCAGTGACGCTCCCGCTACGAATGAGCAGTTCTTC. This encodes CASSSDAPATNEQFF.